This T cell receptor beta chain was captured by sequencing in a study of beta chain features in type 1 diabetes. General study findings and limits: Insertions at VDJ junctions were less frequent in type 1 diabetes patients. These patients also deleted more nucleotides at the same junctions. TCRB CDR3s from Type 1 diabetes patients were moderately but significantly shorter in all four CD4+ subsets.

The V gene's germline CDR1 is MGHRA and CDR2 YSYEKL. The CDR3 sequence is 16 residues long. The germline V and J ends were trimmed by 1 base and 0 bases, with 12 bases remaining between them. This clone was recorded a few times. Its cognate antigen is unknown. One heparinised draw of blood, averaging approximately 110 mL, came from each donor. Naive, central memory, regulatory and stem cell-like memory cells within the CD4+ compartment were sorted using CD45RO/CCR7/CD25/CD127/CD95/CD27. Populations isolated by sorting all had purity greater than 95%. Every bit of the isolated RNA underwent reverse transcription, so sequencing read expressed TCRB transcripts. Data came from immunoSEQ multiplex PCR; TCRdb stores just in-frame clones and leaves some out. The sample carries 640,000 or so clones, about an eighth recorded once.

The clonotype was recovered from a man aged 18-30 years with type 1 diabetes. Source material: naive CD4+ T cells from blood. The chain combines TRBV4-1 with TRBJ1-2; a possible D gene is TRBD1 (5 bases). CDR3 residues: CASSQGEGRTNYGYTF. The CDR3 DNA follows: TGCGCCAGCAGCCAAGGAGAGGGGAGGACTAACTATGGCTACACCTTC.